The 7 T cell receptor beta chains listed next were all sequenced from one sample in a study of blood T cell repertoires in COVID-19. Using immunoSEQ multiplex PCR, the repertoire was profiled, and TCRdb retains in-frame clones only, with some absent. Altogether 160,000 or so clones are present, around 84% being singletons, with the ten largest covering around a tenth. What was sequenced was peripheral blood. The receptor source for this set is a woman between 45 and 65 years old with acute or convalescent COVID-19.

The rearrangement links TRBV27 to TRBJ1-6, with D unclear. The CDR3 sequence is 12 residues long. With 4 bases removed from V and 9 bases from J, the gap between germline ends came to 7 bases. Germline-derived CDR1 and CDR2 are MNHEY and SMNVEV (reference sequence). This chain's CDR3 is CASSYGGSPLHF. As DNA, the CDR3 is TGTGCCAGCAGTTACGGAGGTTCACCCCTCCACTTT.

V usage is TRBV6-5 and J usage is TRBJ1-4; D uncertain. Germline loops: CDR1 MNHEY, CDR2 SVGAGI. The CDR3 is made up of 14 amino acids. V was trimmed by 6 bases and J by 8 bases, leaving 16 bases between them. This CDR3 is CASRTLREQEKLFF. DNA of the CDR3: TGTGCCAGCAGAACCTTGAGGGAGCAGGAAAAACTGTTTTTT.

This chain links TRBV5-1 with TRBJ1-4, with D perhaps matching TRBD1 (6 bases). The germline CDR1 and CDR2 sequences are SGHRS and YFSETQ. With 0 bases removed from V and 5 bases from J, the gap between germline ends came to 11 bases. There are 15 residues in the CDR3. DNA for the CDR3: TGCGCCAGCAGCTTGGAGGGGGTAAGAAATGAAAAACTGTTTTTT. Translating it yields CASSLEGVRNEKLFF.

The genes are TRBV6-2 or TRBV6-3 and TRBJ1-1; the match to TRBD1 covers 8 bases. After removal of 4 bases from V and 1 base from J, the junction contained 8 bases not matched to a gene. From germline, CDR1 is MNHEY and CDR2 SVGEGT. There are 16 residues in the CDR3. CDR3 nucleotides: TGTGCCAGCAGTTCCCAGGGGGCTGGGGCGAACACTGAAGCTTTCTTT. Translating it yields CASSSQGAGANTEAFF.

The chain is built from TRBV4-1 and TRBJ1-6; 8 nucleotides agree with TRBD1. The CDR3 spans 18 residues. Germline lookup yields CDR1 MGHRA and CDR2 YSYEKL. Germline trimming cut 4 bases from V and 0 bases from J; bases unmatched to any gene: 8. CDR3 sequence reads: CASSLRDRRSSYNSPLHF. The CDR3, as DNA: TGCGCCAGCAGCCTGCGGGACAGGCGTAGCTCCTATAATTCACCCCTCCACTTT.

The rearrangement joins TRBV5-1 to TRBJ2-3, with 10 bases identical to TRBD2. The CDR3 has 19 residues. Germline-derived CDR1 and CDR2 are SGHRS and YFSETQ. Germline trimming cut 4 bases from V and 1 base from J; bases unmatched to any gene: 15. The CDR3 reads CASSGGGHLAGAGTDTQYF. The CDR3 DNA is TGCGCCAGCAGCGGTGGAGGCCATCTAGCGGGGGCTGGCACAGATACGCAGTATTTT.

The chain is built from TRBV24-1 and TRBJ2-3, with D perhaps TRBD2 (5 bases). V was trimmed by 9 bases and J by 2 bases, leaving 11 bases between them. This CDR3 comprises 13 residues. Germline V gives CDR1 KGHDR, CDR2 SFDVKD. The CDR3 sequence is CATQRLITDTQYF. The CDR3 nucleotides read TGTGCCACCCAGCGGCTTATCACAGATACGCAGTATTTT.